Sequencing of this T cell receptor (beta chain) was carried out in a study of beta chain features in type 1 diabetes. Study-level results: Insertions at VDJ junctions were less frequent in type 1 diabetes patients. These patients also deleted more nucleotides at the same junctions. Sequencing the cDNA could make cells with high TCR expression show up more than they should. In every one of the four CD4+ subsets, TCRB CDR3s were moderately but significantly shorter in Type 1 diabetes patients.

The V gene's germline CDR1 is MNHEY and CDR2 SVGAGI. The germline V and J ends were trimmed by 10 bases and 5 bases, with 18 bases remaining between them. The CDR3 has 14 amino acids. Expressed TCRB transcripts were sequenced because the isolated RNA had all been reverse transcribed beforehand. TCRdb's table, derived via immunoSEQ multiplex PCR, lists solely in-frame clones and lacks some. The table has roughly 300,000 clones, about a tenth seen once; the top ten hold 1%. The table lists this clone with a few counts. Its antigen is unknown. Every single donor gave one heparinised blood draw, and these averaged approximately 110 mL.

The clonotype was recovered from a man aged 25-40 years with type 1 diabetes. The V and J genes are TRBV6-5 and TRBJ1-5; D might be TRBD1 (6 bases). The sequencing input was central memory CD4+ T cells from blood. This CDR3 is CAIGTGTEHQPQHF. Written as DNA, the CDR3 is TGTGCCATCGGAACAGGGACCGAGCATCAGCCCCAGCATTTT.